This T cell receptor (beta chain) originates from a study of T cell responses to AZD1222 COVID-19 vaccine. This clone has only a few counts. Its specificity is unknown. The CDR3 length is 14 residues. Germline V gene data show CDR1 as MNHEY and CDR2 as SVGAGI. V lost 6 bases, J lost 6 bases, and 12 bases lay in between. Measured with immunoSEQ multiplex PCR; TCRdb has only the in-frame clones, and not every one. The data show 95,000 to 110,000 clones, roughly 86% seen once. General study findings and limits: Two doses of AZD1222 preceded a rise in Spike-specific TCR breadth and depth. Per reports, nearly half of all spike-specific TCRs target regions that are unmutated in variants. Repertoires were sampled only after the peak T cell response.

V usage is TRBV6-5 and J usage is TRBJ1-6; D ambiguous. The sequences come from peripheral blood, collected 28 days after the second dose of the MenACWY control vaccine. The sequence derives from an adult who received the MenACWY meningococcal vaccine as a control. The CDR3 region has the DNA TGTGCCAGCAGGACTAGGACGGGTAATTCACCCCTCCACTTT. Translated: CASRTRTGNSPLHF.